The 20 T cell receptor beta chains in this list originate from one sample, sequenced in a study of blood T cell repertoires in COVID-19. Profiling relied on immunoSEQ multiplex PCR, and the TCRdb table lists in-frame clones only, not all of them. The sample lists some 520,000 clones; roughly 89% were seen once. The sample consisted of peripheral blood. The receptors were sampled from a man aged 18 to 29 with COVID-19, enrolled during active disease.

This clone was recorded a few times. The CDR3 DNA is TGTGCCAGCAGCTTAGTCCCGATCGGGACAGGGAGAACAGATACGCAGTATTTT. The encoded protein is CASSLVPIGTGRTDTQYF. The rearrangement links TRBV7-8 to TRBJ2-3; 9 bases agree with TRBD1. V trimming: 1 base; J trimming: 3 bases; junction bases outside the gene matches: 11. There are 18 residues in the CDR3. Germline CDR1 reads SGHVS; CDR2 reads FQNEAQ.

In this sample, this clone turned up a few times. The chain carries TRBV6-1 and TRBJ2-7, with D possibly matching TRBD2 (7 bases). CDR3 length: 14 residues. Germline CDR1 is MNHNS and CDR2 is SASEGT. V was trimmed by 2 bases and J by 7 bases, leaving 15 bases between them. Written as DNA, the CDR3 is TGTGCCAGCAGTGAAAAGGGGGGGGCTGATGAGCAGTACTTC. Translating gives CASSEKGGADEQYF.

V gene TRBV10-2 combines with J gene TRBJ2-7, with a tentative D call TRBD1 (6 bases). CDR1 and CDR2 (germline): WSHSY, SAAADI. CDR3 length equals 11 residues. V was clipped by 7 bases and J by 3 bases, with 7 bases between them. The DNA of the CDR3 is TGCGCCAGCAAAGGGGGCTACGAGCAGTACTTC. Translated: CASKGGYEQYF.

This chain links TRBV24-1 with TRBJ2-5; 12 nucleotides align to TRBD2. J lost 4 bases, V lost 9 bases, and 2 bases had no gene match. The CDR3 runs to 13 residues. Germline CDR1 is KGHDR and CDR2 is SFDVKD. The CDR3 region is CATASGRGETQYF. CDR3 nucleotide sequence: TGTGCCACCGCTAGCGGGAGGGGAGAGACCCAGTACTTC.

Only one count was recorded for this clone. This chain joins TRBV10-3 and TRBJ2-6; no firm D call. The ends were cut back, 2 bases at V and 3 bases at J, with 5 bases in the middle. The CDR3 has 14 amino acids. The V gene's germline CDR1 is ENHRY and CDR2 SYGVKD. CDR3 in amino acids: CAISEADGANVLTF. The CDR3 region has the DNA TGTGCCATCAGTGAGGCGGATGGGGCCAACGTCCTGACTTTC.

CDR3 amino acids: CASSYGVARSSYEQYF. The CDR3, as DNA: TGTGCCAGCAGTTACGGGGTAGCCCGGAGCTCCTACGAGCAGTACTTC. The chain employs TRBV27 and TRBJ2-7; D is perhaps TRBD2 (5 bases). The V end lost 4 bases, the J end lost 0 bases, and 16 bases lay between the germline ends. Germline V lookup: CDR1 MNHEY, CDR2 SMNVEV (reference sequence). The CDR3 contains 16 residues.

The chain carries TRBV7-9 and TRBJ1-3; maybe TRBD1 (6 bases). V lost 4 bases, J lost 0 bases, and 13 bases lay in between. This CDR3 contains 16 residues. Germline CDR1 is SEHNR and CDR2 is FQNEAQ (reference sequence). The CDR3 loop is CASSSGQSFSGNTIYF. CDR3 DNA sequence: TGTGCCAGCAGCTCTGGACAGAGTTTCTCTGGAAACACCATATATTTT.

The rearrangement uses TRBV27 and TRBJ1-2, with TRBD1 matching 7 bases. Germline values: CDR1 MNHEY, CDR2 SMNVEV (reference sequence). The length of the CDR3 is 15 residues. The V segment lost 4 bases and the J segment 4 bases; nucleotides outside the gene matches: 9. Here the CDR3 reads CASSYQTGSGYGYTF. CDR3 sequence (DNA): TGTGCCAGCAGTTATCAGACAGGGAGTGGCTATGGCTACACCTTC.

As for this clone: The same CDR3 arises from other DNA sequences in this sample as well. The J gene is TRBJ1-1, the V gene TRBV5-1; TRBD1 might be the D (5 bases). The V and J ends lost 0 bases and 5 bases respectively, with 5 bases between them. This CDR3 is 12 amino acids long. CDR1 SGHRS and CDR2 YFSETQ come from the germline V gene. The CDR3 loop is CASSLDRTEAFF. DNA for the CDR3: TGCGCCAGCAGCTTGGACAGGACTGAAGCTTTCTTT.

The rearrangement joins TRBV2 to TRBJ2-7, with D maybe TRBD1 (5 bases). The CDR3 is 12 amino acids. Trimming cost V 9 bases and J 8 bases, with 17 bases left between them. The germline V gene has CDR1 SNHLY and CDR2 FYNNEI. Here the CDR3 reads CASQRSREKQYF. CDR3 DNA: TGTGCCAGTCAGAGGTCCAGGGAAAAGCAGTACTTC.

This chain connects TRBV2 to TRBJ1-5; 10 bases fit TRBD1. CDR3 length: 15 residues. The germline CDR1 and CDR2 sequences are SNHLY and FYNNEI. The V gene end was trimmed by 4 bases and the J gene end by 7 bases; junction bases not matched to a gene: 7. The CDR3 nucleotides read TGTGCCAGCAGTGGACAGGGGGCCCAACAGCAGCCCCAGCATTTT. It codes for CASSGQGAQQQPQHF.

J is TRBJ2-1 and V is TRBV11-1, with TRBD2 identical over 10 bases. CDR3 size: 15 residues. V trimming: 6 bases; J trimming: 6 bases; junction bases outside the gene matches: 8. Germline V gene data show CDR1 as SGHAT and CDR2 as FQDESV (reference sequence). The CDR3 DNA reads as TGTGCCAGCAGAAAGCTAGCGGGAGAGAGCAATGAGCAGTTCTTC. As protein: CASRKLAGESNEQFF.

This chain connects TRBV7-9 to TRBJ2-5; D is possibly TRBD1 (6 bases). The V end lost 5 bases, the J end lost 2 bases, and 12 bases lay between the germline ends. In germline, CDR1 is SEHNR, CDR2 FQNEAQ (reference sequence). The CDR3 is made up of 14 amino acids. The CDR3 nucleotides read TGTGCCAGCAGCGAAAGGACAGCTCAAGAGACCCAGTACTTC. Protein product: CASSERTAQETQYF.

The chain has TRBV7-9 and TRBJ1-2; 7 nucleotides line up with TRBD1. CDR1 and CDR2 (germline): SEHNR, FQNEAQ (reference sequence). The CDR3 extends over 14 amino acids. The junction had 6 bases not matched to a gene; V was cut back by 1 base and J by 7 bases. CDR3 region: CASSLGGTVSGYTF. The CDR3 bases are TGTGCCAGCAGCTTAGGGGGGACAGTATCTGGCTACACCTTC.

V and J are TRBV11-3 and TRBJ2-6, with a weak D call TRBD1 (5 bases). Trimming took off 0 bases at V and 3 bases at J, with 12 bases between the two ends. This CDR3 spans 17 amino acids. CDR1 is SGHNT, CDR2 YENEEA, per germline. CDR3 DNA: TGTGCCAGCAGCTTAGATCGTAGGGGCCGTGGGGCCAACGTCCTGACTTTC. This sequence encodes CASSLDRRGRGANVLTF.

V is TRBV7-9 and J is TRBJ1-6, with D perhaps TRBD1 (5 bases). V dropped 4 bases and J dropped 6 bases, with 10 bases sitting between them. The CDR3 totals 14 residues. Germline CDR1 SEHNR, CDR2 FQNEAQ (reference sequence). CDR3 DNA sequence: TGTGCCAGCAGCTCGGTAGGGGTTAATTCACCCCTCCACTTT. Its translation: CASSSVGVNSPLHF.

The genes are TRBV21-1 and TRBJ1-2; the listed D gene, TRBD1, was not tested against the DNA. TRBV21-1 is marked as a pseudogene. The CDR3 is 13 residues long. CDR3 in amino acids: CASSKAHNYGYTF. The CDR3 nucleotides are TGTGCCAGCAGCAAGGCCCATAACTATGGCTACACCTTC.

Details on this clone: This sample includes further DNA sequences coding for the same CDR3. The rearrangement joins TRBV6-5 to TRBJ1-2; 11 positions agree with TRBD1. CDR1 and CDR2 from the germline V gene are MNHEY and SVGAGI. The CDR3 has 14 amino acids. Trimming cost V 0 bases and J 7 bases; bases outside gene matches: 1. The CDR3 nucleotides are TGTGCCAGCAGTTACTCGGGACAGGGGGTTGGCTACACCTTC. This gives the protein CASSYSGQGVGYTF.

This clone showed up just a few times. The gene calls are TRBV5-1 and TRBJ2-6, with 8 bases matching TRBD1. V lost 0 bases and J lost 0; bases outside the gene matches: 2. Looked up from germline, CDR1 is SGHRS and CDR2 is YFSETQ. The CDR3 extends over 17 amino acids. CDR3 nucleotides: TGCGCCAGCAGCTTGGGGGACAGGCTCTCTGGGGCCAACGTCCTGACTTTC. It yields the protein CASSLGDRLSGANVLTF.

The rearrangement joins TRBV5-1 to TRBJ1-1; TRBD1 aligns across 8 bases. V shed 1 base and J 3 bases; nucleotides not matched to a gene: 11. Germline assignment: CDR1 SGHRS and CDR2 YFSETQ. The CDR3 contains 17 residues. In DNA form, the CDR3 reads TGCGCCAGCAGCTTGACCGGGGGTCAGGGGGCGGACACTGAAGCTTTCTTT. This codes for CASSLTGGQGADTEAFF.